This is a list of T cell receptor beta chains from one sample in a study of PD-L1 blockade in urothelial cancer. TCRdb's table, derived via immunoSEQ multiplex PCR, lists solely in-frame clones and lacks some. This sample has 60,000 to 70,000 clones, with approximately 80% found just once. Sequencing used PBMCs, obtained around atezolizumab (anti-PD-L1) treatment. All receptors come from a man in his sixties or seventies with urothelial cancer. Each CDR3 is given with its conserved first and last residue. Fields, in order: CDR3 DNA, CDR3 protein, V gene, J gene, D gene, clone size. The D gene is left open where the match is weak. Only part of the rows carry a size: once, few, many, or a class if the clone is expanded.

TGCGCCCTTTTGAGGGAGAACACTGAAGCTTTCTTT	CALLRENTEAFF	TRBV5-1	TRBJ1-1	.	few
TGTGCCAGCAGCCTAGGGGGTCCGAACACCGGGGAGCTGTTTTTT	CASSLGGPNTGELFF	TRBV6-1	TRBJ2-2	.	.
TGTGCCAGCAGCTGGACAGGGGCTGAAGCTTTCTTT	CASSWTGAEAFF	TRBV11-3	TRBJ1-1	TRBD1	.
TGTGCCAGCAGCACATCGACAGGGAAGAACACTGAAGCTTTCTTT	CASSTSTGKNTEAFF	TRBV5-5	TRBJ1-1	TRBD1	.
TGTGCCAGCAGCTTAGCAGGGGGTTCCGGGGAGCTGTTTTTT	CASSLAGGSGELFF	TRBV7-8	TRBJ2-2	.	few
TGTGCCAGCAGTCACTCTGGACAGCACAACGAGCAGTACTTC	CASSHSGQHNEQYF	TRBV6-5	TRBJ2-7	.	.
TGCAGTGCTAGAAGACAGGGTGAGCAGTTCTTC	CSARRQGEQFF	TRBV20-1	TRBJ2-1	TRBD1	once
TGTGCCAGCAGCGACAGAACAGATACGCAGTATTTT	CASSDRTDTQYF	TRBV9	TRBJ2-3	.	.
TGCAGCGTTGTTCTAGCGGGACAGAACACAGATACGCAGTATTTT	CSVVLAGQNTDTQYF	TRBV29-1	TRBJ2-3	TRBD2	.
TGTGCCAGCAGCGTAGGGGGGGGGCCGTACGAGCAGTACTTC	CASSVGGGPYEQYF	TRBV9	TRBJ2-7	.	.
TGTGCCAGTAGTATAGTGTGGGGACAGGGCTACGAGCAGTACTTC	CASSIVWGQGYEQYF	TRBV19	TRBJ2-7	TRBD1	.
TGTGCCAGCAGTGGACAGGGGGCCGGCTACGAGCAGTACTTC	CASSGQGAGYEQYF	TRBV28	TRBJ2-7	TRBD1	.
TGTGCCAGTAGTACAAGGGAGAGGGACACCGGGGAGCTGTTTTTT	CASSTRERDTGELFF	TRBV19	TRBJ2-2	.	many
TGTGCCAGTAGTGACTATAGGACTAGCGGGAGGGCCCGAAATGAGCAGTTCTTC	CASSDYRTSGRARNEQFF	TRBV19	TRBJ2-1	TRBD2	.
TGCGCCAGCACCCGGACGGCCAGAGGGGAGACCCAGTACTTC	CASTRTARGETQYF	TRBV5-1	TRBJ2-5	.	.
TGTGCCAGCAGCTCGCTGGCGGGACCGGATTACGAGCAGTACTTC	CASSSLAGPDYEQYF	TRBV7-2	TRBJ2-7	.	.
TGTGCCAGTAAGTCGACCGGGTCTGGGGCCAACGTCCTGACTTTC	CASKSTGSGANVLTF	TRBV19	TRBJ2-6	.	.
TGTGCCACCAGCAGCCTGTTACTAGCGATCGTACAAGAGACCCAGTACTTC	CATSSLLLAIVQETQYF	TRBV15	TRBJ2-5	TRBD2	.
TGTGCCAGCAGCTTAGTGAGGCTGCTAGCGGGAGGCGAGCAGTACTTC	CASSLVRLLAGGEQYF	TRBV11-2	TRBJ2-7	TRBD2	once
TGCGCCAGCAGCCCCGGGACAGGGAATTCACCCCTCCACTTT	CASSPGTGNSPLHF	TRBV4-3	TRBJ1-6	TRBD1	.
TGCGCCAGCAGCACGGGACAGACCTGGGGGGCTGAAGCTTTCTTT	CASSTGQTWGAEAFF	TRBV5-1	TRBJ1-1	TRBD1	.
TGTGCCTGGAGAGCAGCGGGAGAGACCCAGTACTTC	CAWRAAGETQYF	TRBV30	TRBJ2-5	.	.
TGTGCCAGCAGTGTATATAGCAATCAGCCCCAGCATTTT	CASSVYSNQPQHF	TRBV6-5	TRBJ1-5	.	.
TGTGCCAGCAGCGCCGAAACCGGAGTCGGCAATGAGCAGTTCTTC	CASSAETGVGNEQFF	TRBV9	TRBJ2-1	.	.
TGTGCCAGCAGCTTGAAGGGACAAACCTACGAGCAGTACTTC	CASSLKGQTYEQYF	TRBV5-4	TRBJ2-7	.	.
TGTGCCTGGAGTGTACCCTATCGGGCAGGGAACTCCTACGAGCAGTACTTC	CAWSVPYRAGNSYEQYF	TRBV30	TRBJ2-7	.	.
TGTGCCAGTAGTATCCCTAGCGGGAGACTTCCCAATGAGCAGTTCTTC	CASSIPSGRLPNEQFF	TRBV19	TRBJ2-1	TRBD2	.
TGTGCCAGCAAAAAATCTCCCACGGGACAAGATGGCTACACCTTC	CASKKSPTGQDGYTF	TRBV6-4	TRBJ1-2	.	.
TGTGCCAGCAGCTTGGAAGATTGGAGTGAGGCCCGGGGCTATGGCTACACCTTC	CASSLEDWSEARGYGYTF	TRBV5-8	TRBJ1-2	.	.
TGTGCCAGTAACCTGGGGGGAACCTACAATGAGCAGTTCTTC	CASNLGGTYNEQFF	TRBV19	TRBJ2-1	.	.
TGTGCTAGTGACGATCGACTAGCGATACGCAAGGACACCGGGGAGCTGTTTTTT	CASDDRLAIRKDTGELFF	TRBV12-5	TRBJ2-2	TRBD2	.
TGTGCCAGCACCCAGACAGGGATTGGCTACACCTTC	CASTQTGIGYTF	TRBV6-6	TRBJ1-2	TRBD1	.
TGTGCCAGCAGTTCCCAGGGGGTTCCCTACGAGCAGTACTTC	CASSSQGVPYEQYF	TRBV7-8	TRBJ2-7	TRBD1	.
TGTGCCAGCAGTTTCAATACTGGACAGCGCTCTGAAGCTTTCTTT	CASSFNTGQRSEAFF	TRBV28	TRBJ1-1	.	.
TGTGCCAGCAGCCAAGAGGGAGGGGCAGGAAAGACCCAGTACTTC	CASSQEGGAGKTQYF	TRBV4-2	TRBJ2-5	TRBD2	.
TGTGCCTGCTATTGGGGACGGAGGGCCACTGAAGCTTTCTTT	CACYWGRRATEAFF	TRBV30	TRBJ1-1	.	.
TGTGCCAGTGCGGGACAGCTAAATCAGCCCCAGCATTTT	CASAGQLNQPQHF	TRBV19	TRBJ1-5	TRBD1	.
TGTGCCAGCAGCTACAAGACTGGACAGGGAGGGGCCGGGGAGCTGTTTTTT	CASSYKTGQGGAGELFF	TRBV5-5	TRBJ2-2	.	.
TGCGCCAGCAGCCTAGCGGGTACAGATACGCAGTATTTT	CASSLAGTDTQYF	TRBV5-1	TRBJ2-3	TRBD2	.
TGTGCCATCAGTGAGTCGGTAGATTTTACCTACGAGCAGTACTTC	CAISESVDFTYEQYF	TRBV10-3	TRBJ2-7	.	.
TGTGCCAGCAGCGTCTCAGGGGCAGGTGAAAAACTGTTTTTT	CASSVSGAGEKLFF	TRBV9	TRBJ1-4	.	.
TGCAGTGCCCCAGGGGTGCAGTTCTTC	CSAPGVQFF	TRBV20-1	TRBJ2-1	.	.
TGTGCCAGCAGGAGAGAGGGAAACACCGGGGAGCTGTTTTTT	CASRREGNTGELFF	TRBV2	TRBJ2-2	.	.